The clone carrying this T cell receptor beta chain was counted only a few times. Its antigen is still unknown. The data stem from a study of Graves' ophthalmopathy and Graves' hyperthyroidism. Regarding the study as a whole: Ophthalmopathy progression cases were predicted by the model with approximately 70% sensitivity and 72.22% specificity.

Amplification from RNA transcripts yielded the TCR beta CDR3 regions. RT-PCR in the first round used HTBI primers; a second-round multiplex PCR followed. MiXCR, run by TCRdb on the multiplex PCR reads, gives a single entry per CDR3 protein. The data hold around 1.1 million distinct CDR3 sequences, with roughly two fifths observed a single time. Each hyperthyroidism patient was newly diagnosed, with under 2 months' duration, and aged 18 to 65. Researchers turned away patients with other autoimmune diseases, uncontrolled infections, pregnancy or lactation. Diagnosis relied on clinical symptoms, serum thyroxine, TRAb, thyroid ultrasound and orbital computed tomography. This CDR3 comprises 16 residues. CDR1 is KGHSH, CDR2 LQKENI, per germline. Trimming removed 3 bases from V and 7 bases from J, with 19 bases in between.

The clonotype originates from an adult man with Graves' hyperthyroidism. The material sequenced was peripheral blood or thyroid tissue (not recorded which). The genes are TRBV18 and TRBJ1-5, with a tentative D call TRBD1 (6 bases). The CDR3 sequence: CASSPFGGAVGQPQHF. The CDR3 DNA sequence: TGTGCCAGCTCACCGTTTGGGGGGGCGGTTGGACAGCCCCAGCATTTT. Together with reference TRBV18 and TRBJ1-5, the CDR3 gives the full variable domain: NAGVMQNPRHLVRRRGQEARLRCSPMKGHSHVYWYRQLPEEGLKFMVYLQKENIIDESGMPKERFSAEFPKEGPSILRIQQVVRGDSAAYFCASSPFGGAVGQPQHFGDGTRLSIL.